The present T cell receptor beta chain was sequenced within a study of blood T cell repertoires in COVID-19. Measured with immunoSEQ multiplex PCR; TCRdb has only the in-frame clones, and not every one. The sample records around 200,000 clones, 86% being singletons. CDR1 is SGHTA, CDR2 FQGNSA, per germline. The length of the CDR3 is 14 residues. V shed 4 bases and J shed 9 bases, with 18 bases lying between them. Everyone who took part was 18 to 89 years old, and they came from 20 to 25 US areas. The sample consisted of PBMCs or T cells enriched from blood (not recorded which). The sequence was collected from a man in his forties with acute COVID-19. This sequence joins TRBV7-2 and TRBJ2-5, with TRBD1 as a possible D gene (6 bases). The chain's CDR3 is CASSSTGMVGAQYF. CDR3 nucleotides: TGTGCCAGCAGCTCTACAGGGATGGTTGGGGCCCAGTACTTC.